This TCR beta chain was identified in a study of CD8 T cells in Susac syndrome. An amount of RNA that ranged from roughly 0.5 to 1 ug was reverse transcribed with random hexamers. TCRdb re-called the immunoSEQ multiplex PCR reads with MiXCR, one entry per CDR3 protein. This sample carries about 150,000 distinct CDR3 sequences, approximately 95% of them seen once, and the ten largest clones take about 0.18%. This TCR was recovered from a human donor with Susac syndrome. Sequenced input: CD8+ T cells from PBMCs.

The CDR3 DNA reads as TGTGCCAGCAGCCAAGAGACTAGCGGGACACCCAATGAGCAGTTCTTC. Its protein is CASSQETSGTPNEQFF. J is TRBJ2-1 and V is TRBV13; 11 nucleotides agree with TRBD2. The germline gives CDR1 PRHDT, CDR2 FYEKMQ (reference sequence). The CDR3 covers 16 residues. Germline trimming cut 5 bases from V and 6 bases from J; bases unmatched to any gene: 9.